These T cell receptor beta chains were read from a single sample in a study of beta chain features in type 1 diabetes. TCRdb's table, derived via immunoSEQ multiplex PCR, lists solely in-frame clones and lacks some. The sample includes some 360,000 clones, roughly a fifth of them seen just once. Material for sequencing was naive CD4+ T cells from blood. Receptors were obtained from a woman under 30 in good health. The CDR3 runs from the conserved cysteine through the conserved F or W. D genes are given only for firm matches. The size entry is marked missing in some rows and otherwise reads once, few, many or a size class.

abundance	v_gene	d_gene	j_gene	CDR3aa	CDR3nt
NA	TRBV9	NA	TRBJ1-5	CASSVEKGTGKGQPQHF	TGTGCCAGCAGCGTAGAGAAGGGCACCGGGAAAGGTCAGCCCCAGCATTTT
few	TRBV7-2	TRBD2	TRBJ2-1	CASSLDLAGGNEQFF	TGTGCCAGCAGCTTAGATCTAGCGGGAGGCAATGAGCAGTTCTTC
NA	TRBV7-2	NA	TRBJ1-6	CASSLVRSSYNSPLHF	TGTGCCAGCAGCTTAGTGCGGAGCTCCTATAATTCACCCCTCCACTTT
NA	TRBV4-2	TRBD1	TRBJ1-4	CASSRPGGADEKLFF	TGTGCCAGCAGCCGCCCAGGGGGCGCCGATGAAAAACTGTTTTTT
few	TRBV18	NA	TRBJ2-7	CASSSQVPPSEQYF	TGTGCCAGCTCATCCCAGGTCCCACCGAGCGAGCAGTACTTC
few	TRBV9	NA	TRBJ1-2	CASSATPGGYGYTF	TGTGCCAGCAGCGCCACGCCAGGTGGCTATGGCTACACCTTC
few	TRBV19	NA	TRBJ2-7	CATRGTRSYEQYF	TGTGCTACACGGGGGACGAGGTCCTACGAGCAGTACTTC
NA	TRBV7-2	TRBD1	TRBJ1-2	CASSFLPYRGLGYGYTF	TGTGCCAGCAGCTTTTTACCCTACAGGGGGCTGGGCTATGGCTACACCTTC
few	TRBV2	TRBD1	TRBJ2-1	CASSGDRGNNNEQFF	TGTGCCAGCAGTGGGGACAGGGGTAACAACAATGAGCAGTTCTTC
NA	TRBV7-8	NA	TRBJ1-5	CASSHIGGGQPQHF	TGTGCCAGCAGTCATATTGGGGGCGGTCAGCCCCAGCATTTT
few	TRBV6-6	NA	TRBJ1-1	CASSYGTLNTEAFF	TGTGCCAGCAGTTACGGGACACTGAACACTGAAGCTTTCTTT
NA	TRBV30	NA	TRBJ1-2	CAWKGADGYTF	TGTGCCTGGAAAGGGGCGGATGGCTACACCTTC
few	TRBV30	NA	TRBJ1-5	CAWNWGGNQPQHF	TGTGCCTGGAACTGGGGAGGCAATCAGCCCCAGCATTTT
few	TRBV4-1	TRBD2	TRBJ2-5	CASSQASGVSSETQYF	TGCGCCAGCAGCCAAGCTAGCGGGGTGTCTTCGGAGACCCAGTACTTC
few	TRBV19	NA	TRBJ2-1	CASSFQQGTEQFF	TGTGCCAGTAGTTTCCAACAGGGAACTGAGCAGTTCTTC
NA	TRBV19	NA	TRBJ2-4	CASRLTALAKNIQYF	TGTGCCAGTAGATTGACAGCCCTAGCCAAAAACATTCAGTACTTC
few	TRBV30	TRBD1	TRBJ1-2	CAWSPRIGQGANYGYTF	TGTGCCTGGAGTCCGAGGATCGGACAGGGGGCCAACTATGGCTACACCTTC
few	TRBV6-1	TRBD1	TRBJ1-2	CASSEWGRGDGYTF	TGTGCCAGCAGTGAATGGGGCAGGGGGGATGGCTACACCTTC
NA	TRBV19	NA	TRBJ2-4	CASSGLAKNIQYF	TGTGCCAGTAGTGGGCTAGCCAAAAACATTCAGTACTTC
NA	TRBV29-1	TRBD1	TRBJ1-5	CSVVTGGGNQPQHF	TGCAGCGTTGTTACAGGGGGCGGTAATCAGCCCCAGCATTTT
NA	TRBV6-5	NA	TRBJ1-5	CASSRGRRQPQHF	TGTGCCAGCAGTAGGGGCCGCAGGCAGCCCCAGCATTTT
once	TRBV7-2	TRBD2	TRBJ2-7	CASSFAGGEAYEQYF	TGTGCCAGCAGCTTCGCGGGGGGGGAGGCTTACGAGCAGTACTTC
few	TRBV30	NA	TRBJ2-1	CAWSFADSYNEQFF	TGTGCCTGGAGTTTCGCGGACTCCTACAATGAGCAGTTCTTC
NA	TRBV30	TRBD1	TRBJ1-6	CAWSASRTGVDSPLHF	TGTGCCTGGAGCGCCTCCCGTACAGGGGTGGACTCACCCCTCCACTTT